This T cell receptor (beta chain) was captured in a study of shared clonotypes between healthy human individuals (dated by TCRdb to the early 2020s). Describing the broader study: The cohort included three men and a couple of women between 18 and 49 years of age. For each donor, CD4 naive and CD4 memory were each run on three plates, CD8 naive on two plates, and CD8 memory on one plate. To estimate repertoire size and how much clonotype sharing occurs between individuals, the study deeply sequenced the blood TCR repertoires of about five healthy adults. Libraries were prepared and TCR repertoires were sequenced by different laboratories using diverse techniques, in order to increase sequencing depth and limit assay-specific biases. Per donor, leukapheresis produced somewhere between about 0.94 and 10 billion PBMCs. The study at large found these results: When a few donors were compared, the shared fraction of clonotypes was approximately 5% for naive CD4, about 4% for naive CD8, 2% to 2.5% for memory CD4, and 0.35% to 0.5% for memory CD8. Because the study included a small number of donors, the genetic and exposure-history diversity represented was limited. Rarefaction of sorted-subset datasets indicated incomplete sequencing despite the large sequencing depth. Larger estimated clonotype richness was generally found for naive subsets than for memory subsets. Pairwise subsampling indicated that sequencing depth was expected to affect the degree of clonotype sharing among donors. Sampling was restricted to blood, and TCR repertoires in tissues likely differ from the TCR repertoires found in blood. Compared with non-shared clonotypes, the clonotypes found in all four sorted-subset donors had higher generation probabilities.

Notes on this clone: It has no known antigen specificity. No much larger clone is present one base from it, and per-base qualities are unavailable.

CDR1 and CDR2 are drawn from the germline V gene: MDHEN, SYDVKM. Including the terminal cysteine and phenylalanine, the CDR3 comprises 15 residues. The sequence is cut down to CDR3 DNA, 45 bases in frame from base 1. Relative to germline, V is 5 bases shorter and J is 2 bases shorter, with 10 bases between their ends. Healthy HIV-negative adults with no recently reported acute infections or vaccinations were included as donors. Only Caucasian adults living in Nashville, Tennessee, USA were represented among the donors. CD4+ T cells were enriched through magnetic negative selection, after which naive cells were positively selected on CD45RA and the remaining negative fraction served as the memory subset. Blood was obtained by leukapheresis, after which PBMCs were separated by Ficoll-Histopaque density gradient centrifugation and cryopreserved in liquid nitrogen vapor phase. Purity and quantity of every magnetically sorted T cell population were checked by analytical flow cytometry. Genomic DNA was isolated from each sorted fraction and quantified by UV absorbance on a Nanodrop 2000c.

Using the deep immunoSEQ assay, TCR CDR3 regions were amplified from genomic DNA by multiplex PCR. For each cell subset, the extracted genomic DNA was distributed evenly across all wells of several immunoSEQ 96-well plates, and each plate served as one replicate. For sorted subsets, around 200 ng genomic DNA, equal to 30,000 to 35,000 T cell genomes, was loaded into each replicate PCR. Purified libraries were measured with a Qubit 3.0 fluorometer, size-checked on a Bioanalyzer 2100, and measured again with the KAPA Library Quantification kit. Every immunoSEQ 96-well plate was sequenced on a separate single-read 150-cycle Illumina NextSeq 550 flow cell. On the authors' methods: Because only junctional sequences without quality scores were contained in the immunoSEQ output, filtering matching that applied to full-length reads could not be performed. To assign V/J genes and CDR3, sequences were annotated using PyIR, a Python wrapper for IgBLAST v1.9, with IMGT germline references. Reads were removed for weak V/J assignments (E-value above 1e-6), missing CDR3, stop codons, out-of-frame junctions, or ambiguous translated residues. A V3J clonotype was defined by an identical inferred V gene, J gene, and CDR3 amino acid sequence. The percentage overlap between two repertoires was calculated by dividing the number of shared unique clonotypes by the size of the smaller repertoire. RTK rarefaction, the Chao1 estimator, and Recon v2.1 estimates of unobserved clonotypes were used to assess repertoire richness. OLGA was used to compute generation probabilities for all TCRbeta clonotypes that the gDNA method yielded from a handful of donors. TCRdb obtained this table from immuneACCESS and retained in-frame rearrangements with V and J assigned. These tables miss some clones; where compared with another copy, unresolved V genes account for less than half of the shortfall, and the remainder is unexplained. The D gene and trimming were derived from the DNA, and the V and J assignments and clone size from that table. The table for this sample lists about 2.3 million clones; just under 95% of them were counted only once. Around 0.4% of the sample is taken by the ten largest.

This sequence was found in a man in his late teens or twenties in good health. Some clones in this sample may be carry-over from other donors' samples. The sample taken for sequencing was naive CD4+ T cells from PBMCs. The intended sense of this specimen's cell subset or site label: CD45RA+ positively selected. The rearrangement joined TRBV28 to TRBJ2-6, with the D gene not clear enough to name. The CDR3 protein is CASSGKAAGANVLTF. The DNA sequence is as follows: TGTGCCAGCAGTGGTAAGGCGGCTGGGGCCAACGTCCTGACTTTC.